This TCR beta chain was retrieved from a study of blood T cell repertoires in COVID-19 (TCRdb year 2020). For the wider study: Samples covering the acute and convalescent phases of COVID-19 were provided by collaborators in the United States, Italy and Spain. The prospective study material was composed of cDNA or gDNA derived from T cells, B-cell-depleted T cells, or PBMCs. The dataset comprised deeply sampled blood TCRbeta repertoires from subjects exposed to, actively infected with, or recovered from COVID-19. The repertoires were released in a freely available public database meant as a resource for research on the immune response to SARS-CoV-2. The samples were drawn from the first 160 participants of the ongoing ImmuneRACE study and from 1,254 subjects provided by 6 global collaborators. Nearly every sample came with metadata listing a de-identified subject ID, COVID-19 status, age in years and sex. Where HLA class I and class II types were available, the types were taken from metadata supplied by the sample provider, not from assay-based typing.

Reading the germline V gene gives CDR1 LGHNA and CDR2 YSLEER. V loses 0 bases of germline sequence and J loses 7 bases, and the interval between the two ends is 12 bases. From its cysteine to its phenylalanine, the CDR3 spans 15 amino acids. Only the CDR3 part of the read is kept: 45 bases, read in frame from the first base. This clone has just one count. Its target antigen remains unknown. No much larger clonotype is one base removed from it; base qualities were not supplied. TCRbeta CDR3 regions were amplified from genomic DNA using the immunoSEQ Assay, a bias-controlled multiplex PCR. The paper's data handling went like this. Nucleated cell counts per sample were estimated from amplification of reference gene primers within the assay. To quantify the absolute abundance of each unique TCRbeta CDR3 rearrangement, sequence reads were collapsed and filtered. For each sample, productive Simpson clonality was calculated as the square root of Simpson's diversity index over productive rearrangements. TCRdb provides this immuneACCESS table in a form limited to in-frame rearrangements. Some clones are lacking; in checked studies, under half of them reflect an unresolved V gene, and why the rest are absent is not known. V and J calls and clone size follow that table, whereas D and trimming were derived from the DNA. In all, the sample holds 140,000 to 150,000 clones, and more than 75% of those were seen once. About 2.8% of the sample goes to the ten largest clones.

Collaborating institutions collected whole blood in K2EDTA tubes following their own protocols. Collaborator samples were shipped for TCRbeta analysis as frozen whole blood, isolated PBMCs, or DNA extracted from either sample type. Findings and caveats that apply to the study as a whole: Clinical and demographic metadata were provided uncurated, with the amount varying by source and participant.

This sequence was found in a human donor with acute or convalescent COVID-19. The donor label of this sample is uncertain. The chain couples TRBV4-3 to TRBJ1-4, and TRBD1 may be the D gene, going by 6 matching bases. Material: peripheral blood. The CDR3 here reads CASSQDRGGSEKLFF. The DNA sequence is given as TGCGCCAGCAGCCAAGATAGAGGGGGAAGTGAAAAACTGTTTTTT.